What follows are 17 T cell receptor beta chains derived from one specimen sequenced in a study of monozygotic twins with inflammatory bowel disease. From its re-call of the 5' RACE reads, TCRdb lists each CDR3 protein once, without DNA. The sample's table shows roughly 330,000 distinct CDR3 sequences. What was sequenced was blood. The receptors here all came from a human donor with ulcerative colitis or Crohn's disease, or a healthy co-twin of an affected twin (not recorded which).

The CDR3 sequence is CAIGGLAGGNEQFF. The chain employs TRBV10-3 and TRBJ2-1; the D call of TRBD2 rests on TCRdb alone, since no DNA is present to check it. CDR3 length: 14 amino acids. Germline V gene sequence: CDR1 ENHRY, CDR2 SYGVKD.

The CDR3 loop is CASSSPNSGGSYEQYF. This chain joins TRBV28 and TRBJ2-7; with no DNA, the TCRdb D assignment of TRBD2 cannot be verified. CDR1 and CDR2 from the germline V gene are MDHEN and SYDVKM. The CDR3 runs to 16 residues. Full variable domain (rest looked up from reference TRBV28 and TRBJ2-7): DVKVTQSSRYLVKRTGEKVFLECVQDMDHENMFWYRQDPGLGLRLIYFSYDVKMKEKGDIPEGYSVSREKKERFSLILESASTNQTSMYLCASSSPNSGGSYEQYFGPGTRLTVT.

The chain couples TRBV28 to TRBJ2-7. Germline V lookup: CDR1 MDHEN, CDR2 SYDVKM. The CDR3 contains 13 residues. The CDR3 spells CASRLGFSYEQYF.

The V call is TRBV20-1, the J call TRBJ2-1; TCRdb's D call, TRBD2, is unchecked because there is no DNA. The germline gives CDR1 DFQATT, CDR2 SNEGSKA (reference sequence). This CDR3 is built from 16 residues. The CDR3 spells CSARGGRAVSYNEQFF.

The CDR3 spells CASSHKAGGFDEQYF. The chain uses TRBV4-2 and TRBJ2-7; there is no DNA to check the TCRdb D call of TRBD2. The CDR3 is 15 residues long. Germline V gives CDR1 LGHNA, CDR2 YNFKEQ.

CDR3 sequence: CASKMGPGRETQYF. The chain links TRBV6-1 to TRBJ2-5; TCRdb's D gene call, TRBD1, goes unchecked for lack of DNA. This CDR3 is built from 14 residues. Germline V gives CDR1 MNHNS, CDR2 SASEGT.

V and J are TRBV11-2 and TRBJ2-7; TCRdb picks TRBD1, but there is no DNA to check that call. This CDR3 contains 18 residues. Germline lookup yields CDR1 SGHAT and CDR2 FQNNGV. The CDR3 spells CASSLEVRGGGGSYEQYF.

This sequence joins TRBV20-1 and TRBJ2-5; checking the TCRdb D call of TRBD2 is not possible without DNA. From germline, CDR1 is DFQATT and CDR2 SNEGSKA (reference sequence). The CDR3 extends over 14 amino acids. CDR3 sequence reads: CSAGVNPTQETQYF.

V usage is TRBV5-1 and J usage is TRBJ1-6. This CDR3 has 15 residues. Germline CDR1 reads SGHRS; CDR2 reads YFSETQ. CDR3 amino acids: CASSLVNGPNSPLHF.

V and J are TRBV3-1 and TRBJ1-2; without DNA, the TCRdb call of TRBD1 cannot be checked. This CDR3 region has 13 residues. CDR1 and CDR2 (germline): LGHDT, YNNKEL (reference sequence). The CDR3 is CASSQGQPYGYTF.

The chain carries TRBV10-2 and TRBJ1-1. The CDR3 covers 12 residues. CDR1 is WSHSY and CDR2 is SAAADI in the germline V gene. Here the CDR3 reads CASSGEGSEAFF.

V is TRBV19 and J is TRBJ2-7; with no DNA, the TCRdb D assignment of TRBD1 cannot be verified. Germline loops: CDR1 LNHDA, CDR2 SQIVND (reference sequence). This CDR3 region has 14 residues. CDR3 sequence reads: CASSMGRDVNEQYF.

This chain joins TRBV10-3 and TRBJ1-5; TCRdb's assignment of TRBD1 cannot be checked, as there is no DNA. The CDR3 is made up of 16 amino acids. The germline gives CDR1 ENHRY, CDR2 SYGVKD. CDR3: CATNTGTGISNQPQHF.

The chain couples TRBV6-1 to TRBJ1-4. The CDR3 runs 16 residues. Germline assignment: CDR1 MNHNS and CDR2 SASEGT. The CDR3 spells CASNTDGYATNEKLFF.

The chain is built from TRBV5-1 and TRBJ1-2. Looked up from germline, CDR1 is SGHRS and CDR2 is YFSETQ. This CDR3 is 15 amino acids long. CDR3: CASSQDRTTNYGYTF.

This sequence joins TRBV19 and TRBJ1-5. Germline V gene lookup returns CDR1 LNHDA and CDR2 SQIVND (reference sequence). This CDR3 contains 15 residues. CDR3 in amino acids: CASSRGEQTNQPQHF.

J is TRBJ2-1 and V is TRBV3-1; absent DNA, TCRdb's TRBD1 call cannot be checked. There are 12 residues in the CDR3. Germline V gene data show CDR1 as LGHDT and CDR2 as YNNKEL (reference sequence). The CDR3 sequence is CASSQVPDEQFF.